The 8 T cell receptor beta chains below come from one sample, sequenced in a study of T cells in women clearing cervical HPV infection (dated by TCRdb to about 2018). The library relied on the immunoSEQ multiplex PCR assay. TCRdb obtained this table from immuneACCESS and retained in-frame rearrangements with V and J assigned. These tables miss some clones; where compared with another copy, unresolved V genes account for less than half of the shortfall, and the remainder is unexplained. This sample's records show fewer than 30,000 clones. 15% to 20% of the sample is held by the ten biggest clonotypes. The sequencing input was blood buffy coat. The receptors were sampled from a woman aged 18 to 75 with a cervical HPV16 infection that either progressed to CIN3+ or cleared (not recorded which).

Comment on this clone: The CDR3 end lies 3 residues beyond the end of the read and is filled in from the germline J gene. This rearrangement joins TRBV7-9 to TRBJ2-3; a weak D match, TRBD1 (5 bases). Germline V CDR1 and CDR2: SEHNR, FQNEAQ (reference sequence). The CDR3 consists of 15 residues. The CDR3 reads CASSLAAGLVETQYF. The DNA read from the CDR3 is TGTGCCAGCAGCTTAGCTGCAGGGTTGGTGGAGACG.

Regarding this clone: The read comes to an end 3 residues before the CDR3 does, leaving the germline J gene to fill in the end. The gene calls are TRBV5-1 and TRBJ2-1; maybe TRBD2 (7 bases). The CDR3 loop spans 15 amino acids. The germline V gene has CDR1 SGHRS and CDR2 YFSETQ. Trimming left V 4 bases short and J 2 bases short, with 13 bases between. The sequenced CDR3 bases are TGCGCCAGCAGCCGCGAGGGGGGGGCCTACAATGAG. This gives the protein CASSREGGAYNE. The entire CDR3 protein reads CASSREGGAYNEQFF. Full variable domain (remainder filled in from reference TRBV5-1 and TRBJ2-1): KAGVTQTPRYLIKTRGQQVTLSCSPISGHRSVSWYQQTPGQGLQFLFEYFSETQRNKGNFPGRFSGRQFSNSRSEMNVSTLELGDSALYLCASSREGGAYNEQFFGPGTRLTVL.

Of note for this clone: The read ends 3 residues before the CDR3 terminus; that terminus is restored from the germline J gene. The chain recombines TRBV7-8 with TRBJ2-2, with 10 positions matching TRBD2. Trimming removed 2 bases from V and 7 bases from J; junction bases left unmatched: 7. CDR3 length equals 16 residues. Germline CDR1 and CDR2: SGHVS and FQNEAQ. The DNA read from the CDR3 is TGTGCCAGCAGCTTACTCCAGCGGGGGGGCGTCGGGGAG. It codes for CASSLLQRGGVGE. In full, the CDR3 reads CASSLLQRGGVGELFF.

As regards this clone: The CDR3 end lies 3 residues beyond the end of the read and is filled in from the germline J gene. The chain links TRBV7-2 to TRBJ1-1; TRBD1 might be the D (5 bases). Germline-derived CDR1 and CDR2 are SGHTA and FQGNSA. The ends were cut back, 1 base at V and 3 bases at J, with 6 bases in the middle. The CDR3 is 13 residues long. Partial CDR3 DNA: TGTGCCAGCAGCTTAGTAGGGGACACTGAA. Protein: CASSLVGDTE. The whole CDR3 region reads CASSLVGDTEAFF.

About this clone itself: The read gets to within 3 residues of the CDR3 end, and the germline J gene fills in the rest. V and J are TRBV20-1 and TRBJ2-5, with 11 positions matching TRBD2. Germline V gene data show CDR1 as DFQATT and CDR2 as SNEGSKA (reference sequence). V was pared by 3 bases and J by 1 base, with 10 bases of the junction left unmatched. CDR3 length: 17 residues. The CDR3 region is CSASCSGLAEPQETQYF. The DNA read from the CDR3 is TGCAGTGCTAGTTGTTCGGGACTAGCGGAGCCCCAAGAGACC.

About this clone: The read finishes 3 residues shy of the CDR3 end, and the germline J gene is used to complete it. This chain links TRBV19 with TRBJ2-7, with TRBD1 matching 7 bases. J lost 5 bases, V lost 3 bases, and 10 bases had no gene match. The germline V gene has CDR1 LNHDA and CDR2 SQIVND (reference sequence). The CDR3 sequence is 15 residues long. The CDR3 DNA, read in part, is TGTGCCAGTAGTATGTCTCAGACAGGGTGGGACGAG. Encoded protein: CASSMSQTGWDE. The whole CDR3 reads CASSMSQTGWDEQYF.

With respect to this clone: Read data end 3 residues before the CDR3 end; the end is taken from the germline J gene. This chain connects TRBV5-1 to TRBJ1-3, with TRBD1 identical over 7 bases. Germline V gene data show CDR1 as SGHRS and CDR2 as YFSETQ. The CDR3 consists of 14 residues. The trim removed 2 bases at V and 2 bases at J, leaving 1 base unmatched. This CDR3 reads CASSFTGAGNTIYF. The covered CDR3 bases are TGCGCCAGCAGCTTTACAGGGGCTGGAAACACC.

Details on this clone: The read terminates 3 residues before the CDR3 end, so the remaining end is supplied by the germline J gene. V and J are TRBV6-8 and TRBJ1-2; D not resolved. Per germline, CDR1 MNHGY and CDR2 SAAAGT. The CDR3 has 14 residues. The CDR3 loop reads CASRPTRSASMYTF. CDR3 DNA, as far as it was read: TGTGCCAGCAGGCCGACACGTTCAGCCAGTATG.